The present T cell receptor beta chain was sequenced within a study of T cells after yellow fever vaccination. Germline lookup yields CDR1 SQVTM and CDR2 ANQGSEA. The V and J ends lost 2 bases and 8 bases respectively, with 15 bases between them. This CDR3 is 13 amino acids long. TCRdb passed the 5' RACE reads through MiXCR, listing each CDR3 protein once. The sample lists around 230,000 distinct CDR3 sequences, less than 7.5% occurring once. This clonotype was recorded at least ten times. The sample was CD4+ T cells sorted from PBMCs, taken on the day of the yellow fever booster vaccination. This clonotype was sampled from a man aged 30 to 45 who received the YFV17D yellow fever vaccine. The chain employs TRBV29-1 and TRBJ1-2; D remains unclear. Here the CDR3 reads CSVERQRSGGYTF. Written as DNA, the CDR3 is TGCAGCGTTGAAAGACAACGATCGGGGGGCTACACCTTC.